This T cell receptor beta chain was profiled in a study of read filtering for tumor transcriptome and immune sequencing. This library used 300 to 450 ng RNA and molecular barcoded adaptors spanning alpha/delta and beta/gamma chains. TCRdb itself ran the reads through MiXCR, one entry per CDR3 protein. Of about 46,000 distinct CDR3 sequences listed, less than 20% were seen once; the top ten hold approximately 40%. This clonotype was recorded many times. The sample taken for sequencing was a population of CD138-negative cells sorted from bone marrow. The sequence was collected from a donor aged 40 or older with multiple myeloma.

CDR3 nucleotides: TGTGCCAGCACCGGCGGGACGGACTATGGCTACACCTTC. Its protein product is CASTGGTDYGYTF. The rearrangement uses TRBV14 and TRBJ1-2; D perhaps matches TRBD1 (5 bases). The CDR3 length is 13 residues. In germline, CDR1 is SGHDN, CDR2 FVKESK. V was trimmed by 7 bases and J by 3 bases, leaving 12 bases between them.